One and the same sample provided the 5 T cell receptor beta chains below, sequenced in a study of tumor-infiltrating lymphocytes in oesophageal squamous cell carcinoma. MiXCR, applied by TCRdb to the PCR reads, yields one record per CDR3 protein. The table lists approximately 12,000 distinct CDR3 sequences, 50% to 65% of them singletons, with under 45% in the top ten. The material sequenced was esophageal tumor tissue. These receptors originate from a male donor with esophageal squamous cell carcinoma.

The chain uses TRBV4-3 and TRBJ2-4, with D perhaps given as TRBD1 or TRBD2 (6 bases each). Trimming took off 1 base at V and 8 bases at J, with 15 bases between the two ends. Per germline, CDR1 LGHNA and CDR2 YSLEER. The CDR3 covers 15 residues. As DNA, the CDR3 is TGCGCCAGCAGCCAAGGGGGGGCTACATGGGACATTCAGTACTTC. This codes for CASSQGGATWDIQYF.

The V gene is TRBV11-2, the J gene TRBJ2-1; perhaps TRBD1 as D (5 bases). Germline V gives CDR1 SGHAT, CDR2 FQNNGV. This CDR3 region has 18 residues. V was cut by 5 bases and J by 1 base, with 21 bases left in between. CDR3 in amino acids: CASSTRAWWVYSYNEQFF. The CDR3 DNA reads as TGTGCCAGCAGCACCAGGGCCTGGTGGGTTTATTCCTACAATGAGCAGTTCTTC.

The rearrangement links TRBV5-5 to TRBJ2-3, with TRBD2 matching over 8 bases. CDR1 is SGHKS, CDR2 YYEKEE, per germline (reference sequence). V was pared by 3 bases and J by 1 base, with 7 bases of the junction left unmatched. CDR3 length: 16 residues. CDR3 residues: CASSSGLAARTDTQYF. The DNA for the CDR3 is TGTGCCAGCAGCTCTGGACTAGCTGCCCGCACAGATACGCAGTATTTT. Complete variable domain (other parts from reference TRBV5-5 and TRBJ2-3): DAGVTQSPTHLIKTRGQQVTLRCSPISGHKSVSWYQQVLGQGPQFIFQYYEKEERGRGNFPDRFSARQFPNYSSELNVNALLLGDSALYLCASSSGLAARTDTQYFGPGTRLTVL.

The CDR3 nucleotides read TGTGCCAGCAGGACAGGGGCAACTAATGAAAAACTGTTTTTT. It specifies CASRTGATNEKLFF. The V gene is TRBV6-7, the J gene TRBJ1-4; 8 bases are shared with TRBD1. TRBV6-7 is annotated as an ORF whose role is uncertain. Trimming at V came to 6 bases and at J to 0 bases, leaving 0 bases not matched to a gene. The CDR3 covers 14 residues.

This chain links TRBV7-9 with TRBJ2-1, with unresolved D. Trimming stripped 1 base from V and 10 bases from J, with 17 bases between. The germline V gene encodes CDR1 SEHNR and CDR2 FQNEAQ (reference sequence). CDR3 size: 15 residues. The DNA for the CDR3 is TGTGCCAGCAGCTTAGATACGAGCGTAGCCGCGGAGCAGTTCTTC. Amino acids: CASSLDTSVAAEQFF.